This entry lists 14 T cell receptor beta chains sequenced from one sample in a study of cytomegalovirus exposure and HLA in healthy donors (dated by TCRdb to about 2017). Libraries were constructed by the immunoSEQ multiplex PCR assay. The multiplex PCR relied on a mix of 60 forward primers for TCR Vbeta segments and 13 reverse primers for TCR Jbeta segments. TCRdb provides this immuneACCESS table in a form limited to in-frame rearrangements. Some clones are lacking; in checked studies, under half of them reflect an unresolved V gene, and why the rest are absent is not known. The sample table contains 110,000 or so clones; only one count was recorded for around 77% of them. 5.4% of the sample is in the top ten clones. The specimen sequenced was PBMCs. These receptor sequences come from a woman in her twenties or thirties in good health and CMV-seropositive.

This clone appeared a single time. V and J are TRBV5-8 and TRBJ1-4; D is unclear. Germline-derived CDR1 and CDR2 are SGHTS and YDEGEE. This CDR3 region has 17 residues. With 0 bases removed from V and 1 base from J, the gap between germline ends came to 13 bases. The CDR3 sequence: CASSLALGTGTNEKLFF. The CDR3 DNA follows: TGTGCCAGCAGCTTGGCCTTGGGTACGGGAACTAATGAAAAACTGTTTTTT.

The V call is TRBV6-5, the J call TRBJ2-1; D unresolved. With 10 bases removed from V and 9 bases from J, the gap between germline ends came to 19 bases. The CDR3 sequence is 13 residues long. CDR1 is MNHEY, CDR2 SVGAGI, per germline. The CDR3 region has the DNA TGTGCCACCTCGACCACTCCCTCGGGTGAGCAGTTCTTC. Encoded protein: CATSTTPSGEQFF.

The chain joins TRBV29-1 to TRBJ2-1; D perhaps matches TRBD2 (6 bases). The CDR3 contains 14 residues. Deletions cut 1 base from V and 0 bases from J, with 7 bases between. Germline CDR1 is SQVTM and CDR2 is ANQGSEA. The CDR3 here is CSVEGGVSYNEQFF. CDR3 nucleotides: TGCAGCGTTGAAGGGGGGGTCTCCTACAATGAGCAGTTCTTC.

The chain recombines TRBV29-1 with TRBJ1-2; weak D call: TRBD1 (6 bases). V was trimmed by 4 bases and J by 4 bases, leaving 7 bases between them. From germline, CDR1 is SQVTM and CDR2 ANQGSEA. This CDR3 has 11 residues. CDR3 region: CSVGQVYGYTF. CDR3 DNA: TGCAGCGTTGGACAGGTCTATGGCTACACCTTC.

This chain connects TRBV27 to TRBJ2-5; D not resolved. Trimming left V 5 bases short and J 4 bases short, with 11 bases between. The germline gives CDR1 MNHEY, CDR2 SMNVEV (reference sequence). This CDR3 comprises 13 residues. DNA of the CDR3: TGTGCCAGCAGTACCCTGTTCGGAGAGACCCAGTACTTC. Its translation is CASSTLFGETQYF.

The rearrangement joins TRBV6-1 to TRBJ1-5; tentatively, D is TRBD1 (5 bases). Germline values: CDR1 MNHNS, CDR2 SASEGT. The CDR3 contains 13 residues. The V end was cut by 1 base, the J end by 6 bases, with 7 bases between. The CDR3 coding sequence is TGTGCCAGCAGTGAAGTAGGGGCTCAGCCCCAGCATTTT. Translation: CASSEVGAQPQHF.

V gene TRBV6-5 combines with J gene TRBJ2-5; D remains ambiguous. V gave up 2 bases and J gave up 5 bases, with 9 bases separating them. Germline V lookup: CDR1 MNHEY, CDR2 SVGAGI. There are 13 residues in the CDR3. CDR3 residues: CASSYRLMETQYF. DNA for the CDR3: TGTGCCAGCAGTTACAGACTGATGGAGACCCAGTACTTC.

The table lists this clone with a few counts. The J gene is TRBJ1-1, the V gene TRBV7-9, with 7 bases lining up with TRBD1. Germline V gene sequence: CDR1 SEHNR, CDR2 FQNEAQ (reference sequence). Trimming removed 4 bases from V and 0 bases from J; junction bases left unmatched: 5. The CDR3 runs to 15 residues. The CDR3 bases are TGTGCCAGCAGCTCGCAGGGACAGCTGAACACTGAAGCTTTCTTT. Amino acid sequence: CASSSQGQLNTEAFF.

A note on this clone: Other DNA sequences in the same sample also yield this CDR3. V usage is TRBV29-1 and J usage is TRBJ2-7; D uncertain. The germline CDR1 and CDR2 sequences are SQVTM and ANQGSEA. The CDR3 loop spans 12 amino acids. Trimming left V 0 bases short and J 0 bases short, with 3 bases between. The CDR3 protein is CSVEDGSYEQYF. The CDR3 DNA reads TGCAGCGTTGAAGACGGCTCCTACGAGCAGTACTTC.

This CDR3 reads CASSLGPDYEQYF. CDR3 nucleotides: TGCGCCAGCAGCTTGGGGCCAGACTACGAGCAGTACTTC. The chain is built from TRBV5-1 and TRBJ2-7; no definite D call. CDR3 length: 13 residues. Trimming removed 0 bases at V and 3 bases at J, with 7 bases between. The V gene's germline CDR1 is SGHRS and CDR2 YFSETQ.

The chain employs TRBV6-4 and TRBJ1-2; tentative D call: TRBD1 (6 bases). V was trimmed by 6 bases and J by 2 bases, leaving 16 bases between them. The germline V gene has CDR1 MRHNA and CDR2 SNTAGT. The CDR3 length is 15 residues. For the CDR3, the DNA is TGTGCCAGCAGCGACCCAGGGGCAGGAAACTATGGCTACACCTTC. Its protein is CASSDPGAGNYGYTF.

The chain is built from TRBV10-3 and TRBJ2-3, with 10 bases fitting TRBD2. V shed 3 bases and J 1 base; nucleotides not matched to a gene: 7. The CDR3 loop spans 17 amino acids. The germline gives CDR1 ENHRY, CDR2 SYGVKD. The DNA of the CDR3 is TGTGCCATCAGTGAATTGAACAGCGGGGGGGGCACAGATACGCAGTATTTT. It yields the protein CAISELNSGGGTDTQYF.

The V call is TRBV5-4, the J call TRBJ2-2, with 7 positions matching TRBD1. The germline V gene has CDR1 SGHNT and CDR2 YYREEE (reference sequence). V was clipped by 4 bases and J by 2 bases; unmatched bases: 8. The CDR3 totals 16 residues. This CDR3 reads CASSTPTGANTGELFF. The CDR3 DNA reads TGTGCCAGCAGCACGCCAACAGGGGCCAACACCGGGGAGCTGTTTTTT. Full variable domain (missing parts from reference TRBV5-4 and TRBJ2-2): ETGVTQSPTHLIKTRGQQVTLRCSSQSGHNTVSWYQQALGQGPQFIFQYYREEENGRGNFPPRFSGLQFPNYSSELNVNALELDDSALYLCASSTPTGANTGELFFGEGSRLTVL.

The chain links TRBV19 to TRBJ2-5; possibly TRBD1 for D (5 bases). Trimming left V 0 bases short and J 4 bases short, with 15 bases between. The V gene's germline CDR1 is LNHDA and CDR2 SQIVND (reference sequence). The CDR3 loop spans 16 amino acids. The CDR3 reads CASSIDLGRVRETQYF. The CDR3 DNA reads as TGTGCCAGTAGTATAGATCTTGGCAGGGTGAGAGAGACCCAGTACTTC.